The 20 T cell receptor beta chains presented below share a single source sample, sequenced in a study of blood T cell repertoires in COVID-19. Repertoires were generated with immunoSEQ multiplex PCR, while TCRdb's copy carries only in-frame clones and drops some. The table shows about 99,000 clones, with about 85% occurring only once. Material for sequencing was peripheral blood. These receptor sequences come from a middle-aged man in a cohort sampled during active COVID-19.

The gene calls are TRBV6-5 and TRBJ2-3; TRBD2 matches 8 bases. From germline, CDR1 is MNHEY and CDR2 SVGAGI. This CDR3 is built from 15 residues. The ends lost 6 bases at V and 6 bases at J; junction bases unmatched: 11. The CDR3 bases are TGTGCCAGCAGCCGTACCGGGACTAGTAGGGATACGCAGTATTTT. The encoded protein is CASSRTGTSRDTQYF.

The chain employs TRBV19 and TRBJ2-3; TRBD1 matches 12 bases. The CDR3 covers 16 residues. J was trimmed by 4 bases and V by 3 bases; bases with no gene match: 5. Germline V gene lookup returns CDR1 LNHDA and CDR2 SQIVND (reference sequence). The chain's CDR3 is CASSIGTGGPSDTQYF. The CDR3 region has the DNA TGTGCCAGTAGTATCGGGACAGGGGGCCCTTCAGATACGCAGTATTTT.

This clone has a count of ten or more. The same CDR3 also results from other DNA sequences found in this sample. This sequence joins TRBV19 and TRBJ2-2, with TRBD1 matching over 7 bases. The V and J ends lost 1 base and 5 bases, in that order; junction bases with no gene match: 1. The germline V gene has CDR1 LNHDA and CDR2 SQIVND (reference sequence). The CDR3 covers 14 residues. The CDR3: CASSIGRGTGELFF. The CDR3 DNA reads TGTGCCAGTAGTATAGGCAGGGGGACCGGGGAGCTGTTTTTT. The full variable domain, in which reference TRBV19 and TRBJ2-2 provide the parts outside the CDR3, is DGGITQSPKYLFRKEGQNVTLSCEQNLNHDAMYWYRQDPGQGLRLIYYSQIVNDFQKGDIAEGYSVSREKKESFPLTVTSAQKNPTAFYLCASSIGRGTGELFFGEGSRLTVL.

V is TRBV18 and J is TRBJ2-3, with D tentatively TRBD1 (6 bases). The CDR3 spans 13 residues. Germline loops: CDR1 KGHSH, CDR2 LQKENI. Trimming cost V 3 bases and J 2 bases, with 6 bases left between them. The chain's CDR3 is CASSPGATDTQYF. CDR3 bases: TGTGCCAGCTCACCGGGGGCCACAGATACGCAGTATTTT. Full variable domain (outside the CDR3, taken from reference TRBV18 and TRBJ2-3): NAGVMQNPRHLVRRRGQEARLRCSPMKGHSHVYWYRQLPEEGLKFMVYLQKENIIDESGMPKERFSAEFPKEGPSILRIQQVVRGDSAAYFCASSPGATDTQYFGPGTRLTVL.

This clone was counted once. The rearrangement joins TRBV3-1 (or the pseudogene TRBV3-2) to TRBJ2-2; D is ambiguous. The ends were cut back, 4 bases at V and 4 bases at J, with 10 bases in the middle. Germline assignment: CDR1 LGHDT and CDR2 YNNKEL (reference sequence). The CDR3 is 14 amino acids. As DNA, the CDR3 is TGTGCCAGCAGCCCCCGTACGGGCACCGGGGAGCTGTTTTTT. Amino acid sequence: CASSPRTGTGELFF.

The gene calls are TRBV6-2 or TRBV6-3 and TRBJ1-2, with TRBD1 matching over 8 bases. There are 15 residues in the CDR3. Germline CDR1 is MNHEY and CDR2 is SVGEGT. V lost 3 bases, J lost 5 bases, and 8 bases stayed unmatched. In DNA form, the CDR3 reads TGTGCCAGCAGTTATTCGGGACAGGCGTGGTATGGCTACACCTTC. It translates to CASSYSGQAWYGYTF.

This sequence joins TRBV9 and TRBJ1-6; weak D call: TRBD1 (5 bases). Trimming cost V 0 bases and J 2 bases, with 15 bases left between them. Germline CDR1 reads SGDLS; CDR2 reads YYNGEE. This CDR3 region has 18 residues. DNA of the CDR3: TGTGCCAGCAGCGTAGCCGCGGAGGGGAGCACCTATAATTCACCCCTCCACTTT. It is translated as CASSVAAEGSTYNSPLHF. Drawing the rest from reference TRBV9 and TRBJ1-6, the complete variable domain is DSGVTQTPKHLITATGQRVTLRCSPRSGDLSVYWYQQSLDQGLQFLIQYYNGEERAKGNILERFSAQQFPDLHSELNLSSLELGDSALYFCASSVAAEGSTYNSPLHFGNGTRLTVT.

In this sample, this clone turned up once. V and J are TRBV6-5 and TRBJ1-1, with D maybe TRBD1 (5 bases). The CDR3 is 13 residues long. CDR1 MNHEY and CDR2 SVGAGI come from the germline V gene. Trimming pared 6 bases from V and 0 bases from J, leaving 8 bases between. CDR3 DNA sequence: TGTGCCAGCAGAAAACAGGTGAACACTGAAGCTTTCTTT. It specifies CASRKQVNTEAFF.

This clone was seen a few times. V usage is TRBV25-1 and J usage is TRBJ1-2, with TRBD1 identical over 8 bases. J was trimmed by 7 bases and V by 5 bases; bases with no gene match: 9. The CDR3 covers 14 residues. Germline CDR1 reads MGHDK; CDR2 reads SYGVNS. The CDR3 bases are TGTGCCAGCAGTTACCCGGACAGGGCAAGTGGCTACACCTTC. As protein: CASSYPDRASGYTF.

J is TRBJ2-7 and V is TRBV7-9; 9 positions agree with TRBD1. Trimming took 4 bases from V and 3 from J; bases not matched to a gene: 4. Germline V gene data show CDR1 as SEHNR and CDR2 as FQNEAQ (reference sequence). The CDR3 totals 14 residues. CDR3 sequence: CASSSQGAGYEQYF. The CDR3 DNA reads as TGTGCCAGCAGCTCACAGGGGGCGGGCTACGAGCAGTACTTC.

The chain links TRBV5-1 to TRBJ1-2, with a tentative D call TRBD1 (6 bases). Between the trimmed V and J ends, which lost 3 bases and 8 bases, there was a span of 23 bases. CDR3 length: 16 amino acids. Germline V gives CDR1 SGHRS, CDR2 YFSETQ. CDR3 sequence: CASSSTPTGPGKGYTF. The CDR3 coding sequence is TGCGCCAGCAGCTCAACTCCGACAGGACCGGGGAAGGGCTACACCTTC.

V gene TRBV9 combines with J gene TRBJ2-3, with D perhaps TRBD2 (7 bases). V was cut by 4 bases and J by 2 bases, with 14 bases left in between. The CDR3 contains 15 residues. In germline, CDR1 is SGDLS, CDR2 YYNGEE. CDR3 coding DNA: TGTGCCAGCAGCAGAGAGGGGGGGAACACAGATACGCAGTATTTT. Translation: CASSREGGNTDTQYF.

The chain is built from TRBV28 and TRBJ1-2; 11 bases match TRBD1. The CDR3 consists of 17 residues. V was pared by 3 bases and J by 7 bases, with 13 bases of the junction left unmatched. In germline, CDR1 is MDHEN, CDR2 SYDVKM. This chain's CDR3 is CASSFRTGTGGGRGYTF. The CDR3 DNA is TGTGCCAGCAGTTTCCGGACCGGGACAGGGGGAGGTCGTGGCTACACCTTC.

The chain couples TRBV11-2 to TRBJ1-3; the match to TRBD1 covers 8 bases. This CDR3 comprises 16 residues. Germline V CDR1 and CDR2: SGHAT, FQNNGV. V dropped 5 bases and J dropped 0; count of bases not matched to a gene: 6. The CDR3 is CASSIRQGNSGNTIYF. CDR3 DNA sequence: TGTGCCAGCAGCATAAGACAGGGGAACTCTGGAAACACCATATATTTT.

This sequence joins TRBV11-3 and TRBJ2-1, with D perhaps TRBD2 (7 bases). This CDR3 is built from 16 residues. V was clipped by 2 bases and J by 7 bases, with 18 bases between them. Germline CDR1 SGHNT, CDR2 YENEEA. This chain's CDR3 is CASSLRRGAPGNEQFF. The CDR3 DNA reads TGTGCCAGCAGCTTACGTCGGGGGGCCCCAGGGAATGAGCAGTTCTTC.

This clone came up once. The rearrangement links TRBV28 to TRBJ2-3; no firm D call. V was pared by 7 bases and J by 7 bases, with 9 bases between. Germline CDR1 is MDHEN and CDR2 is SYDVKM. The CDR3 is made up of 11 amino acids. CDR3 sequence: CASTARYTQYF. The CDR3 bases are TGTGCCAGCACCGCACGGTATACGCAGTATTTT. The full variable domain, rest sourced from reference TRBV28 and TRBJ2-3, is DVKVTQSSRYLVKRTGEKVFLECVQDMDHENMFWYRQDPGLGLRLIYFSYDVKMKEKGDIPEGYSVSREKKERFSLILESASTNQTSMYLCASTARYTQYFGPGTRLTVL.

CDR3 protein: CASRTMDSASPLHF. In DNA form, the CDR3 reads TGTGCCAGTAGGACAATGGATTCGGCTTCACCCCTCCACTTT. V is TRBV19 and J is TRBJ1-6; D gene unclear. V dropped 6 bases and J dropped 9 bases, with 15 bases sitting between them. Germline V CDR1 and CDR2: LNHDA, SQIVND (reference sequence). The CDR3 contains 14 residues.

This clone was counted once. The J gene is TRBJ2-1, the V gene TRBV3-1 (or the pseudogene TRBV3-2), with TRBD1 matching over 9 bases. The CDR3 totals 18 residues. Germline V gives CDR1 LGHDT, CDR2 YNNKEL (reference sequence). The V segment lost 2 bases and the J segment 4 bases; nucleotides outside the gene matches: 12. CDR3 amino acids: CASSQTQGTGRLYNEQFF. The CDR3, as DNA: TGTGCCAGCAGCCAAACCCAAGGGACAGGGAGGCTGTACAATGAGCAGTTCTTC.

The gene calls are TRBV7-2 and TRBJ1-2; weak D call: TRBD1 (6 bases). CDR3 length: 16 amino acids. Trimming removed 1 base from V and 2 bases from J, with 14 bases in between. CDR1 is SGHTA and CDR2 is FQGNSA in the germline V gene. CDR3 in DNA: TGTGCCAGCAGCTTAGGGGTTGTGGGACACAACTATGGCTACACCTTC. Its translation: CASSLGVVGHNYGYTF.

This clone has only one observation. This chain links TRBV10-3 with TRBJ1-1; 7 bases line up with TRBD1. V gave up 0 bases and J gave up 2 bases; unmatched junction bases: 3. The CDR3 has 15 residues. From germline, CDR1 is ENHRY and CDR2 SYGVKD. The CDR3 DNA sequence: TGTGCCATCAGTGAGTCGGGACAGTCAAACACTGAAGCTTTCTTT. Amino acids: CAISESGQSNTEAFF.